This entry describes one T cell receptor beta chain. Antigen unknown. Graft-derived tissue was subjected to processing to liberate intraepithelial and lamina propria lymphocytes. These data originate in a study of graft-versus-host responses after intestinal transplantation. Study-wide context: Recipients received multivisceral, liver-intestinal, or isolated intestinal transplants. Anti-thymocyte globulin induction, then tacrolimus and steroids for two to four years, went to all recipients. Findings of the study overall: The presence of high graft-versus-host to host-versus-graft clonal ratios in allografts characterized patients with graft-donor T cell macrochimerism.

Using immunoSEQ multiplex PCR, the repertoire was profiled, and TCRdb retains in-frame clones only, with some absent. The table shows 15,000 or so clones, with 82% occurring only once. V lost 0 bases and J lost 0; bases outside the gene matches: 3. The CDR3 sequence is 15 residues long. The germline CDR1 and CDR2 sequences are SGDLS and YYNGEE. V usage is TRBV9 and J usage is TRBJ2-7; 7 bases are shared with TRBD2. The specimen comprised ileum tissue, sampled 17 days after transplant. The receptor was isolated from a human patient who received an intestinal transplant, so some T cells may come from the graft donor. CDR3 DNA sequence: TGTGCCAGCAGCGTAGGGGTAGCGGGCTCCTACGAGCAGTACTTC. It yields the protein CASSVGVAGSYEQYF.